This T cell receptor beta chain was found in a study of shared clonotypes between healthy human individuals. Deep-level assay runs were performed. Genomic DNA from each subset was divided evenly over several immunoSEQ plates. The protocol was immunoSEQ multiplex PCR, while the TCRdb copy is restricted to in-frame clones and leaves out a portion. This sample yields fewer than 1 million clones, of which about 96% are seen a single time; about 0.21% belongs to the top ten. Naive CD8 populations comprised CD45RO-negative cells positively selected for CCR7, excluding terminally differentiated effector memory CD45RA+ cells. Participating donors were healthy, HIV-negative adults free of recent acute infections or vaccinations. Notes on the study in general: Collection of samples was limited to blood; tissue repertoires likely differ.

Germline V gene lookup returns CDR1 SGHAT and CDR2 FQNNGV. The CDR3 extends over 16 amino acids. The V and J ends lost 3 bases and 2 bases respectively, with 16 bases between them. With respect to this clone: Its antigen is undetermined.

This chain joins TRBV11-2 and TRBJ1-2; D possibly corresponds to TRBD1 (6 bases). The sequence was obtained from a man aged 25-45 years in good health. The sample taken for sequencing was naive CD8+ T cells sorted from blood. The CDR3 sequence is CASSLGARTVNYGYTF. The CDR3 DNA follows: TGTGCCAGCAGCTTGGGGGCTAGGACAGTAAACTATGGCTACACCTTC.